Below are 23 T cell receptor beta chains sequenced from a single sample in a study of T cell responses to AZD1222 COVID-19 vaccine. Assay used: immunoSEQ multiplex PCR; TCRdb lists only in-frame clones, some missing. Of 110,000 to 150,000 clones in the sample, 92% were seen once. The sequences come from peripheral blood, collected on day 0 of AZD1222 vaccination. The receptors were sampled from an adult in good health.

V gene TRBV6-5 combines with J gene TRBJ2-7, with D tentatively TRBD1 or TRBD2 (6 bases each). This CDR3 has 13 residues. The germline CDR1 and CDR2 sequences are MNHEY and SVGAGI. Trimming took 6 bases from V and 4 from J, leaving 13 bases between them. CDR3: CASRHTGTYEQYF. Written as DNA, the CDR3 is TGTGCCAGCAGACACACAGGGACTTACGAGCAGTACTTC.

The chain couples TRBV7-9 to TRBJ1-2, with D possibly TRBD1 on 5 matching bases. Germline V gene data show CDR1 as SEHNR and CDR2 as FQNEAQ (reference sequence). CDR3 size: 14 residues. V shed 3 bases and J shed 5 bases, with 13 bases lying between them. The CDR3 sequence is CASSLGLGPYGYTF. CDR3 nucleotide sequence: TGTGCCAGCAGCTTGGGGCTCGGGCCTTATGGCTACACCTTC.

This clone appeared a single time. V is TRBV5-1 and J is TRBJ2-1; 8 nucleotides align to TRBD2. With 3 bases clipped from V and 3 bases from J, the junction kept 5 bases outside the gene matches. Germline assignment: CDR1 SGHRS and CDR2 YFSETQ. The CDR3 covers 15 residues. CDR3: CASSSAGLDYNEQFF. In nucleotides, the CDR3 is TGCGCCAGCAGCTCTGCGGGACTAGACTACAATGAGCAGTTCTTC. The full variable domain, completed using reference TRBV5-1 and TRBJ2-1, is KAGVTQTPRYLIKTRGQQVTLSCSPISGHRSVSWYQQTPGQGLQFLFEYFSETQRNKGNFPGRFSGRQFSNSRSEMNVSTLELGDSALYLCASSSAGLDYNEQFFGPGTRLTVL.

This clone was picked up one time. The genes are TRBV18 and TRBJ2-2; D gene ambiguous. Trimming pared 4 bases from V and 3 bases from J, leaving 12 bases between. From germline, CDR1 is KGHSH and CDR2 LQKENI. This CDR3 contains 15 residues. CDR3 coding DNA: TGTGCCAGCTCACAGTTGGGTTCGGACACCGGGGAGCTGTTTTTT. Translated: CASSQLGSDTGELFF. Together with reference TRBV18 and TRBJ2-2, the CDR3 gives the full variable domain: NAGVMQNPRHLVRRRGQEARLRCSPMKGHSHVYWYRQLPEEGLKFMVYLQKENIIDESGMPKERFSAEFPKEGPSILRIQQVVRGDSAAYFCASSQLGSDTGELFFGEGSRLTVL.

V and J are TRBV9 and TRBJ2-1, with 7 bases matching TRBD1. V shed 0 bases and J 9 bases; nucleotides not matched to a gene: 9. Germline-derived CDR1 and CDR2 are SGDLS and YYNGEE. The CDR3 loop spans 15 amino acids. The CDR3 DNA reads TGTGCCAGCAGCGTAGTTAAAGGGGGCTTTGGTGAGCAGTTCTTC. This translates into CASSVVKGGFGEQFF.

This sequence joins TRBV6-1 and TRBJ1-5; D perhaps matches TRBD1 (5 bases). The V end lost 0 bases, the J end lost 0 bases, and 6 bases lay between the germline ends. Per germline, CDR1 MNHNS and CDR2 SASEGT. This CDR3 is built from 15 residues. The CDR3 bases are TGTGCCAGCAGTGAAGCGGGGCATAGCAATCAGCCCCAGCATTTT. It translates to CASSEAGHSNQPQHF.

The chain employs TRBV11-2 and TRBJ1-1, with D hard to call. This CDR3 region has 12 residues. V was pared by 4 bases and J by 6 bases, with 9 bases between. Germline V gene lookup returns CDR1 SGHAT and CDR2 FQNNGV. DNA for the CDR3: TGTGCCAGCAGCTCACGTACACCTGAAGCTTTCTTT. Translation: CASSSRTPEAFF.

This clone turned up a few times. The rearrangement uses TRBV6-6 and TRBJ2-1; tentative D call: TRBD2 (5 bases). The CDR3 consists of 12 residues. Germline values: CDR1 MNHNY, CDR2 SVGAGI (reference sequence). The V gene lost 2 bases and the J gene lost 10 bases, with 9 bases spanning the gap. The CDR3 reads CASSYAEREQFF. The CDR3 DNA reads TGTGCCAGCAGTTACGCGGAGCGGGAGCAGTTCTTC.

The rearrangement uses TRBV9 and TRBJ2-2; TRBD2 matches at 9 bases. The CDR3 sequence is 16 residues long. After removal of 0 bases from V and 5 bases from J, the junction contained 5 bases not matched to a gene. The V gene's germline CDR1 is SGDLS and CDR2 YYNGEE. CDR3 in amino acids: CASSVGDSGGTGELFF. CDR3 nucleotides: TGTGCCAGCAGCGTAGGTGATAGCGGGGGAACCGGGGAGCTGTTTTTT.

J is TRBJ2-1 and V is TRBV3-1 (or the pseudogene TRBV3-2), with 11 bases that match TRBD2. The CDR3 is 15 amino acids. The trim removed 3 bases at V and 5 bases at J, leaving 3 bases unmatched. Per the germline V gene, CDR1 is LGHDT and CDR2 is YNNKEL (reference sequence). The DNA of the CDR3 is TGTGCCAGCAGCCATGAGACTAGCGGGAACAATGAGCAGTTCTTC. Its translation is CASSHETSGNNEQFF.

The chain joins TRBV3-1 (or the pseudogene TRBV3-2) to TRBJ2-5; D may be TRBD2 (6 bases). Germline lookup yields CDR1 LGHDT and CDR2 YNNKEL (reference sequence). The CDR3 totals 14 residues. V was trimmed by 3 bases and J by 1 base, leaving 9 bases between them. Written as DNA, the CDR3 is TGTGCCAGCAGCCAGACGGGACTCCAAGAGACCCAGTACTTC. Its protein product is CASSQTGLQETQYF.

The chain joins TRBV28 to TRBJ1-5; D not certain. The ends were cut back, 11 bases at V and 0 bases at J, with 8 bases in the middle. Germline V gives CDR1 MDHEN, CDR2 SYDVKM. The CDR3 has 12 residues. The CDR3 spells CAARDSNQPQHF. CDR3 bases: TGTGCCGCGCGGGATAGCAATCAGCCCCAGCATTTT.

The chain uses TRBV12-5 and TRBJ1-3; 10 bases line up with TRBD1. Germline trimming cut 1 base from V and 4 bases from J; bases unmatched to any gene: 16. The germline CDR1 and CDR2 sequences are LGHNT and FRNRAP. The CDR3 contains 20 residues. CDR3 coding DNA: TGTGCTAGTGGTTTGGCGTCGAAGTTTGACAGGGGGCGCGGAGGAAACACCATATATTTT. Translation: CASGLASKFDRGRGGNTIYF.

The chain is built from TRBV30 and TRBJ1-3; D may be TRBD1 (5 bases). The ends were cut back, 0 bases at V and 0 bases at J, with 6 bases in the middle. Germline V gene sequence: CDR1 GTSNPN, CDR2 SVGIG (reference sequence). This CDR3 spans 14 amino acids. Written as DNA, the CDR3 is TGTGCCTGGAGTGTAGACAGCTCTGGAAACACCATATATTTT. Protein: CAWSVDSSGNTIYF. The full variable domain, in which reference TRBV30 and TRBJ1-3 provide the parts outside the CDR3, is SQTIHQWPATLVQPVGSPLSLECTVEGTSNPNLYWYRQAAGRGLQLLFYSVGIGQISSEVPQNLSASRPQDRQFILSSKKLLLSDSGFYLCAWSVDSSGNTIYFGEGSWLTVV.

The V gene is TRBV6-5, the J gene TRBJ2-7; no definite D call. Trimming shortened V by 11 bases and J by 7 bases, and 15 bases separated the two germline ends. The CDR3 runs to 11 residues. Germline lookup yields CDR1 MNHEY and CDR2 SVGAGI. This chain's CDR3 is CACLGPVEQYF. The CDR3 DNA reads TGTGCCTGTCTTGGGCCTGTAGAGCAGTACTTC.

V gene TRBV7-6 combines with J gene TRBJ1-5, with D unclear. This CDR3 is built from 13 residues. With 5 bases removed from V and 5 bases from J, the gap between germline ends came to 10 bases. CDR1 SGHVS and CDR2 FNYEAQ come from the germline V gene. CDR3 in amino acids: CASSPSGDQPQHF. The CDR3, as DNA: TGTGCCAGCAGCCCCAGCGGGGATCAGCCCCAGCATTTT. Looking up the rest from reference TRBV7-6 and TRBJ1-5 gives the full variable domain: GAGVSQSPRYKVTKRGQDVALRCDPISGHVSLYWYRQALGQGPEFLTYFNYEAQQDKSGLPNDRFSAERPEGSISTLTIQRTEQRDSAMYRCASSPSGDQPQHFGDGTRLSIL.

The chain carries TRBV5-1 and TRBJ1-3; D unresolved. The CDR3 loop spans 13 amino acids. The V and J ends lost 9 bases and 1 base respectively, with 11 bases between them. Germline V gene sequence: CDR1 SGHRS, CDR2 YFSETQ. CDR3 sequence (DNA): TGCGCCACCCCACCGGTTTCTGGAAACACCATATATTTT. Protein sequence: CATPPVSGNTIYF.

This clone was counted once. This chain links TRBV30 with TRBJ1-1; 9 bases are a match to TRBD1. The CDR3 runs to 14 residues. From germline, CDR1 is GTSNPN and CDR2 SVGIG (reference sequence). The ends lost 3 bases at V and 6 bases at J; junction bases unmatched: 8. In DNA form, the CDR3 reads TGTGCCTGGAGACTCACAGGGGGCCTAGCTGAAGCTTTCTTT. Translation gives CAWRLTGGLAEAFF.

This clone was detected only once. The chain couples TRBV7-2 to TRBJ1-2; D gene unclear. This CDR3 is 14 amino acids long. The V end was cut by 1 base, the J end by 0 bases, with 6 bases between. The germline gives CDR1 SGHTA, CDR2 FQGNSA. The CDR3, as DNA: TGTGCCAGCAGCTTAGAGGGAGCTAACTATGGCTACACCTTC. Its protein is CASSLEGANYGYTF.

J is TRBJ1-5 and V is TRBV4-1, with D uncertain. CDR3 size: 15 residues. Trimming left V 1 base short and J 9 bases short, with 16 bases between. The V gene's germline CDR1 is MGHRA and CDR2 YSYEKL. In DNA form, the CDR3 reads TGCGCCAGCAGCCAAGCCATCAGCGGCGTCGGGCCCCAGCATTTT. Amino acid sequence: CASSQAISGVGPQHF.

CDR3: CASSLGGRARTEQYF. DNA of the CDR3: TGTGCCAGCAGTTTGGGTGGGAGGGCCCGTACCGAGCAGTACTTC. The chain is built from TRBV27 and TRBJ2-7, with TRBD2 matching over 7 bases. V shed 3 bases and J 6 bases; nucleotides not matched to a gene: 11. This CDR3 contains 15 residues. Germline loops: CDR1 MNHEY, CDR2 SMNVEV (reference sequence).

This clone was picked up one time. The chain employs TRBV5-8 and TRBJ2-1, with TRBD2 identical over 9 bases. J was trimmed by 3 bases and V by 3 bases; bases with no gene match: 7. Germline V gene sequence: CDR1 SGHTS, CDR2 YDEGEE. The CDR3 length is 16 residues. This CDR3 is CASSSLAGAFYNEQFF. The DNA of the CDR3 is TGTGCCAGCAGCTCGTTAGCGGGGGCCTTCTACAATGAGCAGTTCTTC.

The CDR3 sequence: CASSRGEGITEAFF. The CDR3 bases are TGTGCCAGTAGTAGGGGGGAGGGGATTACTGAAGCTTTCTTT. The rearrangement uses TRBV19 and TRBJ1-1; TRBD1 might be the D (5 bases). The CDR3 loop spans 14 amino acids. V was cut by 4 bases and J by 5 bases, with 14 bases left in between. Germline V gives CDR1 LNHDA, CDR2 SQIVND (reference sequence).